The 18 T cell receptor beta chains below were found in one sample sequenced in a study of CD8 T cells in ankylosing spondylitis. TCRdb re-called the 5' RACE reads with MiXCR, one entry per CDR3 protein. The data show roughly 260,000 distinct CDR3 sequences, with 20% seen just once and 7.5% to 9.5% held by the top ten. The specimen was blood, either unsorted or a sorted T cell fraction (not recorded which). All receptors derive from a male donor with ankylosing spondylitis or in good health (not recorded which).

This rearrangement joins TRBV7-3 to TRBJ2-1; D unclear. The length of the CDR3 is 12 residues. The V and J ends lost 5 bases and 5 bases respectively, with 7 bases between them. Germline assignment: CDR1 SGHTA and CDR2 FQGTGA. The CDR3 region is CASSVAHNEQFF. The CDR3 DNA sequence: TGTGCCAGCAGCGTAGCCCACAATGAGCAGTTCTTC.

This clonotype has more than one count but fewer than ten. This rearrangement joins TRBV12-3 or TRBV12-4 to TRBJ2-7; no clear D. Trimming shortened V by 0 bases and J by 7 bases, and 10 bases separated the two germline ends. The CDR3 contains 13 residues. The CDR3 nucleotides read TGTGCCAGCAGTTTAGCGCGCTCTGGGGAGCAGTACGTC. Translating it yields CASSLARSGEQYV.

V and J are TRBV10-3 and TRBJ2-2; a possible D gene is TRBD1 (7 bases). Germline V lookup: CDR1 ENHRY, CDR2 SYGVKD. The CDR3 runs 17 residues. The V and J ends lost 3 bases and 0 bases respectively, with 14 bases between them. The CDR3 DNA sequence: TGTGCCATCAGTGAAACCAGGGGGGCTGCGAACACCGGGGAGCTGTTTTTT. Residues: CAISETRGAANTGELFF.

CDR3 loop: CASSESTGTGSPLHF. For the CDR3, the DNA is TGTGCCAGCAGTGAATCTACAGGGACCGGTTCACCCCTCCACTTT. The chain recombines TRBV25-1 with TRBJ1-6; a possible D gene is TRBD1 (6 bases). The germline V and J ends were trimmed by 1 base and 9 bases, with 13 bases remaining between them. Germline CDR1 and CDR2: MGHDK and SYGVNS. The CDR3 is 15 amino acids.

This sequence joins TRBV5-1 and TRBJ1-4; maybe TRBD1 (5 bases). V dropped 1 base and J dropped 3 bases, with 10 bases sitting between them. This CDR3 spans 15 amino acids. Per germline, CDR1 SGHRS and CDR2 YFSETQ. The CDR3 reads CASSLSGVSNEKLFF. CDR3 nucleotides: TGCGCCAGCAGCTTGTCGGGGGTGTCTAATGAAAAACTGTTTTTT.

This clonotype was counted a few times. V and J are TRBV5-1 and TRBJ2-2, with unresolved D. From germline, CDR1 is SGHRS and CDR2 YFSETQ. Trimming pared 0 bases from V and 7 bases from J, leaving 10 bases between. CDR3 length equals 14 residues. This CDR3 is CASSLASVGGELFF. The CDR3 DNA follows: TGCGCCAGCAGCTTGGCCTCGGTTGGCGGGGAGCTGTTTTTT.

CDR3 DNA sequence: TGTGCCAGCTCACCTGAGGGACAAAGAAACACCGGGGAGCTGTTTTTT. Protein product: CASSPEGQRNTGELFF. This rearrangement joins TRBV18 to TRBJ2-2; D may be TRBD1 (6 bases). CDR1 is KGHSH and CDR2 is LQKENI in the germline V gene. Trimming left V 3 bases short and J 2 bases short, with 13 bases between. This CDR3 has 16 amino acids.

The V gene is TRBV12-5, the J gene TRBJ1-1; possible D gene TRBD1, 6 bases. The V and J ends lost 0 bases and 6 bases respectively, with 14 bases between them. The length of the CDR3 is 15 residues. CDR1 LGHNT and CDR2 FRNRAP come from the germline V gene. The CDR3 reads CASGLVQQGVAEAFF. The CDR3 nucleotides are TGTGCTAGTGGTTTGGTCCAACAGGGAGTGGCTGAAGCTTTCTTT. Full variable domain (outside the CDR3, taken from reference TRBV12-5 and TRBJ1-1): DARVTQTPRHKVTEMGQEVTMRCQPILGHNTVFWYRQTMMQGLELLAYFRNRAPLDDSGMPKDRFSAEMPDATLATLKIQPSEPRDSAVYFCASGLVQQGVAEAFFGQGTRLTVV.

In this sample, this clonotype turned up a few times. V gene TRBV12-3 or TRBV12-4 combines with J gene TRBJ1-1, with TRBD1 matching 9 bases. CDR3 length: 13 residues. After removal of 5 bases from V and 10 bases from J, the junction contained 8 bases not matched to a gene. This chain's CDR3 is CASSPGDRVPAFF. The CDR3 DNA reads TGTGCCAGCAGTCCTGGGGACAGGGTCCCAGCTTTCTTT.

This clonotype was observed a few times. V and J are TRBV28 and TRBJ2-7, with D maybe TRBD1 (6 bases). V gave up 5 bases and J gave up 2 bases, with 13 bases separating them. Germline V gene data show CDR1 as MDHEN and CDR2 as SYDVKM. CDR3 length: 14 amino acids. As DNA, the CDR3 is TGTGCCAGCAGTCTGCAGGGGCCTCCCTACGAGCAGTACGTC. The encoded protein is CASSLQGPPYEQYV.

The table lists this clonotype with a count of one. The chain recombines TRBV15 with TRBJ2-1, with 8 bases aligning to TRBD2. Per germline, CDR1 LNHNV and CDR2 YYDKDF (reference sequence). This CDR3 region has 15 residues. Unmatched junction bases numbered 12, after V lost 3 bases and J lost 11 bases. CDR3 in DNA: TGTGCCACCAGCAGGCCGGGGGGGCTTAATCTAAAGCAGTTCTTC. This codes for CATSRPGGLNLKQFF.

In this sample, this clonotype turned up a few times. The CDR3 sequence is CASSYATTGGSGEQYV. The CDR3 DNA reads as TGTGCCAGCAGTTACGCTACGACGGGGGGTTCGGGTGAGCAGTACGTC. J is TRBJ2-7 and V is TRBV6-2 or TRBV6-3, with 7 positions matching TRBD2. The V segment lost 2 bases and the J segment 7 bases; nucleotides outside the gene matches: 14. Per germline, CDR1 MNHEY and CDR2 SVGEGT. The CDR3 consists of 16 residues.

This clonotype was detected many times. The chain is built from TRBV5-1 and TRBJ2-1, with D uncertain. With 0 bases removed from V and 2 bases from J, the gap between germline ends came to 3 bases. The CDR3 totals 13 residues. Germline V lookup: CDR1 SGHRS, CDR2 YFSETQ. In nucleotides, the CDR3 is TGCGCCAGCAGCTTGGTGGCCTACAATGAGCAGTTCTTC. Its protein is CASSLVAYNEQFF. Based on the CDR3 plus reference TRBV5-1 and TRBJ2-1, the full variable domain is KAGVTQTPRYLIKTRGQQVTLSCSPISGHRSVSWYQQTPGQGLQFLFEYFSETQRNKGNFPGRFSGRQFSNSRSEMNVSTLELGDSALYLCASSLVAYNEQFFGPGTRLTVL.

V is TRBV7-3 and J is TRBJ2-3; a weak D match, TRBD1 (6 bases). The V end was cut by 5 bases, the J end by 1 base, with 16 bases between. The germline CDR1 and CDR2 sequences are SGHTA and FQGTGA. This CDR3 contains 16 residues. The chain's CDR3 is CASSPRPQGGTDTQYF. In DNA form, the CDR3 reads TGTGCCAGCAGCCCAAGACCACAGGGAGGCACAGATACGCAGTATTTT.

The chain combines TRBV20-1 with TRBJ2-1, with 9 bases fitting TRBD1. The V segment lost 3 bases and the J segment 7 bases; nucleotides outside the gene matches: 7. CDR3 length: 14 amino acids. Germline-derived CDR1 and CDR2 are DFQATT and SNEGSKA (reference sequence). The CDR3 region is CSARDRGEHNEQFF. The DNA of the CDR3 is TGCAGTGCTAGGGACAGGGGTGAGCATAATGAGCAGTTCTTC.

This clonotype was found many times. The genes are TRBV15 and TRBJ2-3; no clear D. There are 14 residues in the CDR3. The V gene's germline CDR1 is LNHNV and CDR2 YYDKDF (reference sequence). V was clipped by 4 bases and J by 1 base, with 9 bases between them. CDR3 protein: CATSMGQGTDTQYF. CDR3 DNA: TGTGCCACCAGCATGGGCCAGGGCACAGATACGCAGTATTTT. Using reference TRBV15 and TRBJ2-3 for the parts outside the CDR3, the full variable domain is DAMVIQNPRYQVTQFGKPVTLSCSQTLNHNVMYWYQQKSSQAPKLLFHYYDKDFNNEADTPDNFQSRRPNTSFCFLDIRSPGLGDTAMYLCATSMGQGTDTQYFGPGTRLTVL.

In this sample, this clonotype turned up many times. The genes are TRBV24-1 and TRBJ2-5; D possibly corresponds to TRBD2 (5 bases). Germline V lookup: CDR1 KGHDR, CDR2 SFDVKD. The CDR3 has 13 amino acids. The germline V and J ends were trimmed by 5 bases and 5 bases, with 11 bases remaining between them. CDR3 nucleotides: TGTGCCACCAGTGGAGGGTGGGCGGAGACCCAGTACTTC. The encoded protein is CATSGGWAETQYF.

This clonotype was counted a few times. This chain joins TRBV12-3 or TRBV12-4 and TRBJ1-2, with D possibly TRBD1 on 6 matching bases. CDR3 length equals 13 residues. Trimming took off 0 bases at V and 8 bases at J, with 10 bases between the two ends. CDR3 sequence reads: CASSLAHRAGYTF. Written as DNA, the CDR3 is TGTGCCAGCAGTTTAGCTCACAGGGCCGGCTACACCTTC.